Shown below are 6 T cell receptor beta chains from a single sample sequenced in a study of CD8+ T cells in alopecia areata. Markers used for sorting pooled cutaneous lymph node cells were CD4, CD8alpha, NKG2D, NKG2ACE and others. Following RNA extraction, reverse transcription yielded cDNA that acted as the sequencing template. Clones were sequenced by immunoSEQ multiplex PCR, and TCRdb holds only the in-frame ones, with some missing. There are 200,000 to 300,000 clones in the sample, none observed a single time. The sequenced material came from CD4+ T cells sorted from a lymph node. These receptors were obtained from a C3H/HeJ mouse with alopecia areata. The strain's MHC type: H2-k.

Concerning this clone itself: Gene names are mouse gene names. Read data end 4 residues before the CDR3 end; the end is taken from the germline J gene. The same CDR3 is also encoded by other DNA sequences in this sample. The V call is TRBV19, the J call TRBJ2-7; TRBD1 matches 8 bases. This CDR3 comprises 12 residues. Germline loops: CDR1 FNHDT, CDR2 SITEND (reference sequence). CDR3 sequence: CASSDRGYEQYF. Partial CDR3 DNA: TGTGCCAGCAGTGACAGGGGATAT. The full variable domain, its missing parts supplied by reference TRBV19 and TRBJ2-7, is GGIITQTPKFLIGQEGQKLTLKCQQNFNHDTMYWYRQDSGKGLRLIYYSITENDLQKGDLSEGYDASREKKSSFSLTVTSAQKNEMAVFLCASSDRGYEQYFGPGTRLTVL.

With respect to this clone: The germline and genes are mouse ones. The missing CDR3 end, 4 residues past where the read stops, is filled in from the germline J gene. The chain carries TRBV5 and TRBJ2-1; tentative D call: TRBD2 (6 bases). Trimming removed 2 bases from V and 0 bases from J, with 11 bases in between. Germline V gene lookup returns CDR1 LGHNA and CDR2 YNLKQL (reference sequence). The CDR3 length is 16 residues. The chain's CDR3 is CASSQPKLGNYAEQFF. The sequenced CDR3 bases are TGTGCCAGCAGCCAACCCAAACTGGGTAACTATGCT.

This clone was observed many times. Gene and germline names: mouse. The read gets to within 4 residues of the CDR3 end, and the germline J gene fills in the rest. Other DNA sequences from this sample encode an identical CDR3 as well. The V gene is TRBV1, the J gene TRBJ2-5; 10 positions match TRBD2. This CDR3 contains 15 residues. CDR1 and CDR2 (germline): NSQYPW, LRSPGD (reference sequence). The V segment lost 1 base and the J segment 2 bases; nucleotides outside the gene matches: 0. The part of the CDR3 DNA that was read is TGCACCTGCAGTGCAGGGACTGGGGGCCAAGAC. This translates into CTCSAGTGGQD. The full CDR3 protein is CTCSAGTGGQDTQYF.

In its sample, this clone was seen a few times. The genes are named according to mouse. The CDR3 sequence: CASSDAGYTGQLYF. The covered CDR3 bases are TGTGCCAGCAGTGACGCAGGGTACACCGGG. V is TRBV13-1 and J is TRBJ2-2, with D tentatively TRBD1 (5 bases). The read falls 4 residues short of the CDR3 end, and the missing part is taken from the germline J gene. Per the germline V gene, CDR1 is NSHNY and CDR2 is SYGAGN. V shed 2 bases and J shed 3 bases, with 8 bases lying between them. CDR3 length equals 14 residues.

A word on this clone: Genes here carry mouse names. The sequenced fragment ends 4 residues before the CDR3 boundary, so the rest is inferred from the germline J gene. Other DNA sequences in this specimen translate into the identical CDR3. The chain combines TRBV13-1 with TRBJ2-1; TRBD2 matches 12 bases. The V and J ends lost 5 bases and 4 bases, in that order; junction bases with no gene match: 1. The germline gives CDR1 NSHNY, CDR2 SYGAGN. This CDR3 is 14 amino acids long. CDR3 loop: CASRGLGGYAEQFF. Partial CDR3 DNA: TGTGCCAGCAGGGGACTGGGGGGTTATGCT.

This clone was counted between two and nine times. Gene names are mouse gene names. The read terminates 4 residues before the CDR3 end, so the remaining end is supplied by the germline J gene. The chain employs TRBV13-3 and TRBJ2-1; 11 bases are a match to TRBD2. Germline V lookup: CDR1 NNHDY, CDR2 SYVADS. This CDR3 contains 13 residues. The DNA read from the CDR3 is TGTGCCAGCAGGAGGGACTGGGGGGCT. Translated: CASRRDWGA. Given in full, the CDR3 is CASRRDWGAEQFF.